This T cell receptor (beta chain) appears in the sequencing data of a study of CD8 T cells in Susac syndrome. Random-hexamer reverse transcription was applied to about 0.45 to 1 ug RNA. TCR beta CDR3 was amplified by immunoSEQ covering 54 Vbeta and 13 Jbeta. TCRdb called the immunoSEQ multiplex PCR reads again in MiXCR, with one record for every CDR3 protein. The table lists about 150,000 distinct CDR3 sequences, 90% to 95% of them singletons. Sequencing was carried out using CD8+ T cells from PBMCs. The TCR originated in a human donor with multiple sclerosis.

Here the CDR3 reads CASSSYSYEQYF. The CDR3 region has the DNA TGTGCCAGCAGCTCATACTCCTACGAGCAGTACTTC. J is TRBJ2-7 and V is TRBV5-6, with D uncertain. This CDR3 comprises 12 residues. The V and J ends lost 3 bases and 0 bases respectively, with 4 bases between them. The V gene's germline CDR1 is SGHDT and CDR2 YYEEEE.